In its sample, the clone carrying this TCR beta chain ranks as medium-sized. Its antigen is not identified. CD25-based Treg depletion was applied to purified naive CD4+ T cells. The length of the CDR3 is 14 residues. V shed 5 bases and J 9 bases; nucleotides not matched to a gene: 11. Adaptor-ligated barcode primers were used to amplify TRBV12-4/TRBJ1-2 clonotypes. TCRdb itself ran the multiplex PCR reads through MiXCR, one entry per CDR3 protein. The data hold 200 to 300 distinct CDR3 sequences, with over 3.5% observed a single time. Study-wide results and limits: Naive CD4+ cells shared approximately 13% of tumor Treg sequences.

The chain joins TRBV12-3 or TRBV12-4 to TRBJ1-2, with 8 bases matching TRBD1. Sequencing used naive CD4+ T cells sorted from blood. The subset was: naive CD4+ T cells, CD4+CD45RA+CD25-. This TCR derives from a female donor with breast cancer. The CDR3 nucleotides are TGTGCCAGCAGTCTCCGGACAGGGTCGATTAGCTACACCTTC. It encodes CASSLRTGSISYTF.